Listed below are T cell receptor beta chains from one sample, sequenced in a study of vaccination and CD4 T cells after COVID-19. TCRdb recomputed calls from the PCR reads with MiXCR, one row per CDR3 protein. The sample comprises 19,000 or so distinct CDR3 sequences, roughly three fifths of which are singletons, and about 9.9% rests with the top ten. Antigen specificity for these receptors is unknown. Sequences were obtained from CD4+ T cells from blood, cultured in vitro. The receptors derive from a human donor who had recovered from COVID-19. Each CDR3 is given with its conserved first and last residue. The order of the fields is J gene, D gene, clone size, V gene, CDR3 protein, CDR3 DNA. A D gene is named only where the DNA matches it firmly. Clone sizes are given selectively: once, few, many, or a class where the clone is expanded.

J: TRBJ2-7; D: .; size: .; V: TRBV7-2; CDR3: CASSLLTGLAYEQYF; DNA: TGTGCCAGCAGCTTATTAACAGGGCTTGCCTACGAGCAGTACTTC
J: TRBJ2-5; D: .; size: .; V: TRBV11-2; CDR3: CASGTHLGEETQYF; DNA: TGTGCCAGCGGCACTCACCTGGGGGAAGAGACCCAGTACTTC
J: TRBJ2-3; D: .; size: .; V: TRBV20-1; CDR3: CSAFTRDTQYF; DNA: TGCAGTGCTTTTACTCGGGATACGCAGTATTTT
J: TRBJ2-1; D: .; size: .; V: TRBV7-8; CDR3: CASSSWTGSNEQFF; DNA: TGTGCCAGCAGCTCATGGACTGGCTCCAATGAGCAGTTCTTC
J: TRBJ1-2; D: .; size: few; V: TRBV28; CDR3: CASSLVYRWVNYGYTF; DNA: TGTGCCAGCAGTCTGGTGTATCGTTGGGTTAACTATGGCTACACCTTC
J: TRBJ1-6; D: .; size: .; V: TRBV14; CDR3: CASSQDLPGLGSPLHF; DNA: TGTGCCAGCAGCCAAGATCTCCCCGGGCTGGGTTCACCCCTCCACTTT
J: TRBJ1-5; D: TRBD1; size: .; V: TRBV6-1; CDR3: CASSQQGVYSNQPQHF; DNA: TGTGCCAGCAGCCAGCAGGGGGTGTATAGCAATCAGCCCCAGCATTTT
J: TRBJ1-2; D: TRBD1; size: .; V: TRBV20-1; CDR3: CSASGQGMVTNYGYTF; DNA: TGCAGTGCTAGCGGACAGGGGATGGTAACTAACTATGGCTACACCTTC
J: TRBJ2-7; D: TRBD2; size: once; V: TRBV20-1; CDR3: CSARVTSGPVYF; DNA: TGCAGTGCTAGGGTGACTAGCGGGCCTGTGTACTTC
J: TRBJ1-5; D: TRBD1; size: few; V: TRBV6-1; CDR3: CASSTRWTGGGNQPQHF; DNA: TGTGCCAGCAGTACCCGATGGACAGGGGGCGGCAATCAGCCCCAGCATTTT
J: TRBJ2-2; D: .; size: .; V: TRBV24-1; CDR3: CATRDIRRSRELFF; DNA: TGTGCCACCCGCGACATTCGACGGTCACGGGAGCTGTTTTTT
J: TRBJ2-3; D: .; size: .; V: TRBV7-2; CDR3: CASSLVPSASTDTQYF; DNA: TGTGCCAGCAGCTTAGTTCCTAGCGCCAGCACAGATACGCAGTATTTT
J: TRBJ2-3; D: .; size: .; V: TRBV5-4; CDR3: CASSLAHRPDTQYF; DNA: TGTGCCAGCAGCTTGGCCCACAGGCCAGATACGCAGTATTTT
J: TRBJ2-5; D: TRBD2; size: .; V: TRBV27; CDR3: CASSFIASGMETQYF; DNA: TGTGCCAGCAGTTTTATCGCTAGCGGGATGGAGACCCAGTACTTC
J: TRBJ1-2; D: .; size: .; V: TRBV19; CDR3: CASSPPGAGPSYGYTF; DNA: TGTGCCAGTAGTCCTCCCGGGGCAGGGCCGAGCTATGGCTACACCTTC
J: TRBJ1-5; D: .; size: .; V: TRBV20-1; CDR3: CSALTDRPRNQPQHF; DNA: TGCAGTGCGTTGACCGACCGGCCACGCAATCAGCCCCAGCATTTT